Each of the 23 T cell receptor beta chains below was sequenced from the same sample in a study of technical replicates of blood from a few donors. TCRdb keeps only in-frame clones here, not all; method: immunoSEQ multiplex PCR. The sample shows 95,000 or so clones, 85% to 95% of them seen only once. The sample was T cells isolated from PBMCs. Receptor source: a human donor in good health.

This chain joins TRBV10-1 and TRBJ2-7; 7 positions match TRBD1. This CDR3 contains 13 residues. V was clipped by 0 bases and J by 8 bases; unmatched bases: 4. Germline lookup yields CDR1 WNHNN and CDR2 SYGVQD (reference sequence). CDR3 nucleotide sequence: TGCGCCAGCAGTGAGTCCGGGACAGCCAAGCAGTACTTC. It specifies CASSESGTAKQYF.

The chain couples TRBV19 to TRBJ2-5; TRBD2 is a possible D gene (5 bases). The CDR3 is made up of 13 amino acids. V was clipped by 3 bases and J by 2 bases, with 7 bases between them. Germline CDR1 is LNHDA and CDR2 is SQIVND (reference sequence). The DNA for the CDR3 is TGTGCCAGTAGTATGGGAGATCAAGAGACCCAGTACTTC. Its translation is CASSMGDQETQYF.

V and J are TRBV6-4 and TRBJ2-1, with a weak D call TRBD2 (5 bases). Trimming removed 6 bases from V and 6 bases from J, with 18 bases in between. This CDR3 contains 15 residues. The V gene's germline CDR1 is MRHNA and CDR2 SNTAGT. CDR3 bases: TGTGCCAGCAGCCCTCGGGTGGGAGTCGGCAATGAGCAGTTCTTC. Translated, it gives CASSPRVGVGNEQFF.

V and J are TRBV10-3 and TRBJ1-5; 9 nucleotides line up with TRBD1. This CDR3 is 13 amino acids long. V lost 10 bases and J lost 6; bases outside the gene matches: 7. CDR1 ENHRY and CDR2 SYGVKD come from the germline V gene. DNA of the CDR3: TGTGCCACCAGGGACAGGGAGGGTCAGCCCCAGCATTTT. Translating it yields CATRDREGQPQHF.

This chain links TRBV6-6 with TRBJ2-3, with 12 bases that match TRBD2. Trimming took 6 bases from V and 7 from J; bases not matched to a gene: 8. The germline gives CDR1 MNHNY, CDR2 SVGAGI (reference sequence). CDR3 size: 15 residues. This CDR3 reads CASSSLAGGPYTQYF. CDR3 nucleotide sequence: TGTGCCAGCAGCTCTCTAGCGGGAGGGCCATATACGCAGTATTTT.

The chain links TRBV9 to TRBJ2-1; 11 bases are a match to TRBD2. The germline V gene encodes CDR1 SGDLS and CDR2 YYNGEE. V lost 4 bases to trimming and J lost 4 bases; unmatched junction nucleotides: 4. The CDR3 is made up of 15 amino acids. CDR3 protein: CASSPGLAEYNEQFF. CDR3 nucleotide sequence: TGTGCCAGCAGCCCGGGACTAGCGGAGTACAATGAGCAGTTCTTC.

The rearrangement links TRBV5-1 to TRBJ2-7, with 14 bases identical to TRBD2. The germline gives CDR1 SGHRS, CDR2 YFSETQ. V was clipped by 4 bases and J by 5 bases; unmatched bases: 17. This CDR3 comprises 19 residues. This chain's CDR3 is CASSLDLTGTSGRIHEQYF. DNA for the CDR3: TGCGCCAGCAGCCTCGATCTTACCGGGACTAGCGGGAGAATCCACGAGCAGTACTTC.

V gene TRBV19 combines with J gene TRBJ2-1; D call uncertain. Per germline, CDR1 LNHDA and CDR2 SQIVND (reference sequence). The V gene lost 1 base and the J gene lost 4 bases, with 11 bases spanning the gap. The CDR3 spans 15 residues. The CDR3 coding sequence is TGTGCCAGTAGTATAGTCACGTCCAGTTACAATGAGCAGTTCTTC. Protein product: CASSIVTSSYNEQFF.

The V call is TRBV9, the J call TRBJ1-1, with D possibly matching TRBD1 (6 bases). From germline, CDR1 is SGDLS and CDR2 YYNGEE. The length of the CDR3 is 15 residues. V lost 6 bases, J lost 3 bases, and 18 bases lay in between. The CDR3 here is CASTRDILRDTEAFF. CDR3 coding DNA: TGTGCCAGCACCCGGGACATCCTAAGGGACACTGAAGCTTTCTTT. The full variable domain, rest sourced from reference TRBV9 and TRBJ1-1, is DSGVTQTPKHLITATGQRVTLRCSPRSGDLSVYWYQQSLDQGLQFLIQYYNGEERAKGNILERFSAQQFPDLHSELNLSSLELGDSALYFCASTRDILRDTEAFFGQGTRLTVV.

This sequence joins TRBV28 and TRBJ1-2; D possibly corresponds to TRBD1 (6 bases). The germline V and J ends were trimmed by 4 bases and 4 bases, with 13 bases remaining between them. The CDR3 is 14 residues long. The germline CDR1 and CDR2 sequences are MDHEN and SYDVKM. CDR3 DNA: TGTGCCAGCAGTTCCCCGGACAGTATCTATGGCTACACCTTC. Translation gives CASSSPDSIYGYTF.

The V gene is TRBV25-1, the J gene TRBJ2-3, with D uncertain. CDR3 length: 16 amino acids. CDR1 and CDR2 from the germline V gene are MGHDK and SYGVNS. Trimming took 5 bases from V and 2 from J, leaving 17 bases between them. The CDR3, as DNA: TGTGCCAGCAGTCGCACTCTCACCTCCGACACAGATACGCAGTATTTT. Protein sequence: CASSRTLTSDTDTQYF.

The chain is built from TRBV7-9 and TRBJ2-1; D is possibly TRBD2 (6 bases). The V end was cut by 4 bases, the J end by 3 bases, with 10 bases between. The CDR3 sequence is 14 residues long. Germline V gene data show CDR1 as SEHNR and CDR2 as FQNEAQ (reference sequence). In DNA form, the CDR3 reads TGTGCCAGCAGCTCTAGACTAGACTACAATGAGCAGTTCTTC. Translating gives CASSSRLDYNEQFF.

CDR3 residues: CASSLDGSSEQYF. The CDR3 nucleotides read TGTGCCAGCAGCTTAGACGGTAGTTCCGAGCAGTACTTC. This chain joins TRBV11-2 and TRBJ2-7; D uncertain. This CDR3 comprises 13 residues. V gave up 0 bases and J gave up 6 bases, with 9 bases separating them. Germline CDR1 reads SGHAT; CDR2 reads FQNNGV.

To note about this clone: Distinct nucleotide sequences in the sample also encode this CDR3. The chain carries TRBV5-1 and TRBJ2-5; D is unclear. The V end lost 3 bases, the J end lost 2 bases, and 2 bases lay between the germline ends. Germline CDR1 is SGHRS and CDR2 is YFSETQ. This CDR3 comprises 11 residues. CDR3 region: CASSSQETQYF. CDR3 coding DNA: TGCGCCAGCAGCTCACAAGAGACCCAGTACTTC. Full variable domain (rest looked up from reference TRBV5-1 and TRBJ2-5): KAGVTQTPRYLIKTRGQQVTLSCSPISGHRSVSWYQQTPGQGLQFLFEYFSETQRNKGNFPGRFSGRQFSNSRSEMNVSTLELGDSALYLCASSSQETQYFGPGTRLLVL.

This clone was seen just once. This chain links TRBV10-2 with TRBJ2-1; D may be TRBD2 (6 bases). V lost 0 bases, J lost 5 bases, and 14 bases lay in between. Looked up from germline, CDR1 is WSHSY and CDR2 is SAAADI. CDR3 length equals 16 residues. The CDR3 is CASSESRTTINNEQFF. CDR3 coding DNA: TGCGCCAGCAGTGAGTCGAGGACTACCATCAACAATGAGCAGTTCTTC.

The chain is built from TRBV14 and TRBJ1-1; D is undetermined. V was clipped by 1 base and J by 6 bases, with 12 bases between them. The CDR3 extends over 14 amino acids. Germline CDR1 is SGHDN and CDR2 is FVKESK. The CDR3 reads CASSQGAVFPEAFF. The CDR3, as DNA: TGTGCCAGCAGCCAAGGAGCGGTTTTCCCTGAAGCTTTCTTT.

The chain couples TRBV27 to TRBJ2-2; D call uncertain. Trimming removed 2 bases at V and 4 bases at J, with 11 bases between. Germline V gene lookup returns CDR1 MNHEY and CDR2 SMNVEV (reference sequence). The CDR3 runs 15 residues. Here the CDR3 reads CASSLSDIPTGELFF. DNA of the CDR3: TGTGCCAGCAGTTTAAGTGACATTCCCACCGGGGAGCTGTTTTTT.

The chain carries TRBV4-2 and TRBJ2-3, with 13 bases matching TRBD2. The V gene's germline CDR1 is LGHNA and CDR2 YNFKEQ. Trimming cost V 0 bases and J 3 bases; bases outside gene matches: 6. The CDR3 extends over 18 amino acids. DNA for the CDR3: TGTGCCAGCAGCCAAGATGGTTGGACTAGCGGGAGTACAGATACGCAGTATTTT. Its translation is CASSQDGWTSGSTDTQYF.

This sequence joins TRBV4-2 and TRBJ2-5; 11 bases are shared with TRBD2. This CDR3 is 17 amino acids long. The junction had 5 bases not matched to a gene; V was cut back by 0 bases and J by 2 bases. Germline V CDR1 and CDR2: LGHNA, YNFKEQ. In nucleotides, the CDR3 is TGTGCCAGCAGCCAAGAAACTAGCGGGAGCGCTCAAGAGACCCAGTACTTC. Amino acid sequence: CASSQETSGSAQETQYF.

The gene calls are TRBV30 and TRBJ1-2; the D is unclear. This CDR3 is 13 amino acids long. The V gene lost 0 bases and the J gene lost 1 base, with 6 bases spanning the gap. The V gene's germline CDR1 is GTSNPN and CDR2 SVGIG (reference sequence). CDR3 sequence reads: CAWSVQFNYGYTF. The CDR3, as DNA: TGTGCCTGGAGTGTACAGTTTAACTATGGCTACACCTTC.

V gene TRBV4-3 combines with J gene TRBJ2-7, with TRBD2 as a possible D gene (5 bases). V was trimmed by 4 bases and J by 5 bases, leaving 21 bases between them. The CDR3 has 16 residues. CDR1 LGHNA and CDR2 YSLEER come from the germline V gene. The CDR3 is CASSPLPDEGIHEQYF. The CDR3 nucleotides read TGCGCCAGCAGCCCCCTCCCGGACGAGGGAATCCACGAGCAGTACTTC.

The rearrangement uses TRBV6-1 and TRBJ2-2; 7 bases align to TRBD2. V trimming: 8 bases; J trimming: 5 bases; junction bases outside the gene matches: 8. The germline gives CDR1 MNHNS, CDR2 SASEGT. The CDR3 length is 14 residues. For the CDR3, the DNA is TGTGCCAGCTCCCGCGGGAGAGATACCGGGGAGCTGTTTTTT. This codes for CASSRGRDTGELFF.

DNA of the CDR3: TGTGCCAGCAGCGCGGGAGTGTCTGGGGCCAACGTCCTGACTTTC. Amino acids: CASSAGVSGANVLTF. V is TRBV9 and J is TRBJ2-6, with D possibly being TRBD2 (6 bases). Germline V gene sequence: CDR1 SGDLS, CDR2 YYNGEE. V was cut by 3 bases and J by 1 base, with 8 bases left in between. The CDR3 is 15 residues long.